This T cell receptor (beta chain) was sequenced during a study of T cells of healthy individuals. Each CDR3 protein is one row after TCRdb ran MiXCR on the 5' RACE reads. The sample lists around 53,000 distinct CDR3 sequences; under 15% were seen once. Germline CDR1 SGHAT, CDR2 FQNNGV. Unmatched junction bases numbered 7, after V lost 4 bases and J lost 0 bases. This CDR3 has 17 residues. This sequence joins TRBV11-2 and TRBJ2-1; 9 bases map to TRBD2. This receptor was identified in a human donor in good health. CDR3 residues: CASSWGLAAYSYNEQFF. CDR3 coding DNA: TGTGCCAGCAGCTGGGGACTAGCTGCTTACTCCTACAATGAGCAGTTCTTC.